This T cell receptor beta chain was sequenced in a study of T-cell reconstitution after alpha-beta-depleted transplantation in children. The CDR3 contains 16 residues. Looked up from germline, CDR1 is MNHNS and CDR2 is SASEGT. The J segment lost 1 base and the V segment lost 7 bases, leaving 4 bases of the junction unmatched. This clonotype was counted a few times. During its preparation, the TCRbeta library received unique molecular identifiers. TCRdb ran MiXCR on the PCR reads and lists one entry per CDR3 protein. The data hold approximately 170,000 distinct CDR3 sequences, with approximately 10% observed a single time.

This sample comprised PBMCs, obtained before TCRalphabeta/CD19-depleted stem cell transplant. This receptor was obtained from a boy between 2 and 10 years old with acute myeloid leukemia, due to receive a stem cell transplant. The chain couples TRBV6-1 to TRBJ2-1; 13 positions agree with TRBD2. DNA of the CDR3: TGTGCCAGCAAGGGGACTAGCGGGATATCCTACAATGAGCAGTTCTTC. As protein: CASKGTSGISYNEQFF.